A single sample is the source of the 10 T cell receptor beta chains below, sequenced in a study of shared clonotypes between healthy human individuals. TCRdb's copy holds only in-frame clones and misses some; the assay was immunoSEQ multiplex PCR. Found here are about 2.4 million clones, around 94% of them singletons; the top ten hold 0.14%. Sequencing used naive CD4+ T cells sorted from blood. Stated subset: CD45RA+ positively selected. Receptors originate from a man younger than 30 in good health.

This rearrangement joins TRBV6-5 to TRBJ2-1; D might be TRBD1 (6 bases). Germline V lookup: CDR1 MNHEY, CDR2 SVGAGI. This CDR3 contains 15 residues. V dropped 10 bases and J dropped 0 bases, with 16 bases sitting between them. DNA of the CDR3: TGTGCCACAACTCGAACAGGGAGCTCCTACAATGAGCAGTTCTTC. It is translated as CATTRTGSSYNEQFF.

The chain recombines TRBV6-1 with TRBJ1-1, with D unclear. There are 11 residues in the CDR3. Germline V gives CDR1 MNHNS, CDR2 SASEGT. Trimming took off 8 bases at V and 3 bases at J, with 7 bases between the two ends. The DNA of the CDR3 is TGTGCCAGCGGGCCGTACACTGAAGCTTTCTTT. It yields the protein CASGPYTEAFF.

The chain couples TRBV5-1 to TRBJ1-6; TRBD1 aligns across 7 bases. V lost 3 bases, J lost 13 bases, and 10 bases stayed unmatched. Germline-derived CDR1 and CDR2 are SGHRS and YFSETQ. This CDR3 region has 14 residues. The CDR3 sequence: CASSSGQVLFPLHF. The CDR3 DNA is TGCGCCAGCAGCTCTGGACAGGTGCTCTTTCCCCTCCACTTT. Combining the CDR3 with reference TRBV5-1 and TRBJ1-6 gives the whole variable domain KAGVTQTPRYLIKTRGQQVTLSCSPISGHRSVSWYQQTPGQGLQFLFEYFSETQRNKGNFPGRFSGRQFSNSRSEMNVSTLELGDSALYLCASSSGQVLFPLHFGNGTRLTVT.

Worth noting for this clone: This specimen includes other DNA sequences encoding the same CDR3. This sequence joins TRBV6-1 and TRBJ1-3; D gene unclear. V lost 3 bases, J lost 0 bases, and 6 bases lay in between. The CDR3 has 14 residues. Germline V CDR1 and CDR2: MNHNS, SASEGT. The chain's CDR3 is CASSDRSSGNTIYF. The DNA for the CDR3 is TGTGCCAGCAGTGACAGGAGCTCTGGAAACACCATATATTTT.

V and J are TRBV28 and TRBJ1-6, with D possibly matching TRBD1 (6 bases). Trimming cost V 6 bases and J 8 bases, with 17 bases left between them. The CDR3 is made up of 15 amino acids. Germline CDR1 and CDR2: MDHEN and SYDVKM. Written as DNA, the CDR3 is TGTGCCAGCAGCCGTAGGGGGGGAGGATATTCACCCCTCCACTTT. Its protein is CASSRRGGGYSPLHF.

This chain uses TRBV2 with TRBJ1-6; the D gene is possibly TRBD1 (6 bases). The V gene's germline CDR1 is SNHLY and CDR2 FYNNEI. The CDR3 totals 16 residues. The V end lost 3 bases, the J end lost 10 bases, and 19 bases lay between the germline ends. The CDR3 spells CASSESGTGLLSPLHF. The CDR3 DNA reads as TGTGCCAGCAGTGAGTCCGGCACAGGGTTGCTCTCACCCCTCCACTTT. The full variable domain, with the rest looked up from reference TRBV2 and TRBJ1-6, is EPEVTQTPSHQVTQMGQEVILRCVPISNHLYFYWYRQILGQKVEFLVSFYNNEISEKSEIFDDQFSVERPDGSNFTLKIRSTKLEDSAMYFCASSESGTGLLSPLHFGNGTRLTVT.

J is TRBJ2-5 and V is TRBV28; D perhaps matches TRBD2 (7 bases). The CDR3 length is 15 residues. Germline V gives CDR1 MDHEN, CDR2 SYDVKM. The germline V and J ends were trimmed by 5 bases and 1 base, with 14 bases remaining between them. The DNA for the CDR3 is TGTGCCAGCAGTCGAGGTCGGGGGGCCCAAGAGACCCAGTACTTC. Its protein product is CASSRGRGAQETQYF.

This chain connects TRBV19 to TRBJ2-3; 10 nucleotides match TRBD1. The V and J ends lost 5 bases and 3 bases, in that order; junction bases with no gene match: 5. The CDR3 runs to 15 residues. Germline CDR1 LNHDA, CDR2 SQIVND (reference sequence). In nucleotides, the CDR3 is TGTGCCAGTAGTCCCGGGACAGGGGTAACAGATACGCAGTATTTT. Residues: CASSPGTGVTDTQYF.

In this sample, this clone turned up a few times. CDR3 nucleotide sequence: TGTGCCAGCAGCGGAGCCGGGACAGGGTCCACTGAAGCTTTCTTT. Residues: CASSGAGTGSTEAFF. This chain uses TRBV9 with TRBJ1-1; 9 bases line up with TRBD1. This CDR3 comprises 15 residues. The V and J ends lost 3 bases and 4 bases, in that order; junction bases with no gene match: 7. The germline V gene has CDR1 SGDLS and CDR2 YYNGEE.

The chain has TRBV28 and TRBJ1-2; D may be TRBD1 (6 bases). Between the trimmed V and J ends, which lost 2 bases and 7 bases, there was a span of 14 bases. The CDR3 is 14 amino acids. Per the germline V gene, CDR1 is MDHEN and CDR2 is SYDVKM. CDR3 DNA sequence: TGTGCCAGCAGTTTAAAGGGGGGCGAGATTGGCTACACCTTC. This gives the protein CASSLKGGEIGYTF.